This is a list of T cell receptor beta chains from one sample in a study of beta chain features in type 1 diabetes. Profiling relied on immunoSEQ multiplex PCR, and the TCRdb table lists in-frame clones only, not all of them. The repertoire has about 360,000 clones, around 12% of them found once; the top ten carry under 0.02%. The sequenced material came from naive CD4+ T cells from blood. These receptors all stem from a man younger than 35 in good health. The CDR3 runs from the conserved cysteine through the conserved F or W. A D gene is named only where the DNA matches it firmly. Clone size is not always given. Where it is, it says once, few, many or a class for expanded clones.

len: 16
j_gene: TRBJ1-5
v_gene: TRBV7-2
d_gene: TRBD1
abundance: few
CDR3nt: TGTGCCAGCAGCGACCGGACAGGGTTCGGCAATCAGCCCCAGCATTTT
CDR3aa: CASSDRTGFGNQPQHF

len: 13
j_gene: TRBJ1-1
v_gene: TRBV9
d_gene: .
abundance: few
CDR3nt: TGTGCCAGCAGCGTAAAGAGTGGTACTGAAGCTTTCTTT
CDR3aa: CASSVKSGTEAFF

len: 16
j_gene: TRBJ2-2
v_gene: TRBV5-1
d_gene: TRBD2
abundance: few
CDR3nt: TGCGCCAGCAGTCGCTCCGCGGCGGGGGACACCGGGGAGCTGTTTTTT
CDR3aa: CASSRSAAGDTGELFF

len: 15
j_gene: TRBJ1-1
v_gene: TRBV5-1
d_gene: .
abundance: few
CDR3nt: TGCGCCAGCAGCTCCGTGTCCTCCGGGAACACTGAAGCTTTCTTT
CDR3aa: CASSSVSSGNTEAFF

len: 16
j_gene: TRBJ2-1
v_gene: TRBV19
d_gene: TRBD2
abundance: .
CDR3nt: TGTGCCAGTAGAACATCGGCTAGCGGGAGTCTCAATGAGCAGTTCTTC
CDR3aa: CASRTSASGSLNEQFF

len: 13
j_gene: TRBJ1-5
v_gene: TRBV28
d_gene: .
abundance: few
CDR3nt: TGTGCCAGCAGTTTACCTCCTTCGGAGCCCCAGCATTTT
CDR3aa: CASSLPPSEPQHF

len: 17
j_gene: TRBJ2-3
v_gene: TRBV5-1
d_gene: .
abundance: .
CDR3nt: TGCGCCAGCAGCTCGGCCGTCCGGGACTCCTCCACAGATACGCAGTATTTT
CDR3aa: CASSSAVRDSSTDTQYF

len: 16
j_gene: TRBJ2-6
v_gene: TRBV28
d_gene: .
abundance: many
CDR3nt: TGTGCCAGCAGTCCAGATGGGGCTTCTAGGGCCAACGTCCTGACTTTC
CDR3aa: CASSPDGASRANVLTF

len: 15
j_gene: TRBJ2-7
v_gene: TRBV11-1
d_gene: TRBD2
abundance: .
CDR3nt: TGTGCCAGCAGCTTTAGCGGGAGTGTGGGTGGCGAGCAGTACTTC
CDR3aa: CASSFSGSVGGEQYF

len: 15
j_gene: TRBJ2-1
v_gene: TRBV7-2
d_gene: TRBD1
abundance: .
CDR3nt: TGTGCCAGCAGCTTAAGGCAGGGGGCGCTGAATGAGCAGTTCTTC
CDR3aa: CASSLRQGALNEQFF

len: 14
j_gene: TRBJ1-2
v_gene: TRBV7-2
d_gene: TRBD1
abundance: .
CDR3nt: TGTGCCAGCAGCCCCGACAGGGGGCTCAATGGCTACACCTTC
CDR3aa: CASSPDRGLNGYTF

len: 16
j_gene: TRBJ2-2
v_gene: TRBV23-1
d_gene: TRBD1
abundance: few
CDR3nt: TGCGCCAGCAGTCATGGGGGACAGGGGCATTCCGGGGAGCTGTTTTTT
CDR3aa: CASSHGGQGHSGELFF

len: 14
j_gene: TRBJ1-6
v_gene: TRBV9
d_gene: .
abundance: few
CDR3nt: TGTGCCAGCAGCTCGGGGTTTTTGGATTCACCCCTCCACTTT
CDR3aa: CASSSGFLDSPLHF

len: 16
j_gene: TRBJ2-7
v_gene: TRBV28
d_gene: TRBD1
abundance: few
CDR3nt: TGTGCCAGCAGCGTTGCGGGACAGGGCCTTTCCTACGAGCAGTACTTC
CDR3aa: CASSVAGQGLSYEQYF

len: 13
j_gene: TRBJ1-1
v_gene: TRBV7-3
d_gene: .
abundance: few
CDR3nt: TGTGCCAGCAGGACGACAGCGAACACTGAAGCTTTCTTT
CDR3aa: CASRTTANTEAFF

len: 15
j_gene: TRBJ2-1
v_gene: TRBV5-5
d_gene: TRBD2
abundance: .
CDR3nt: TGTGCCAGCAGCTGGGGACTAGCGGGAGAAGTTGAGCAGTTCTTC
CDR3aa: CASSWGLAGEVEQFF

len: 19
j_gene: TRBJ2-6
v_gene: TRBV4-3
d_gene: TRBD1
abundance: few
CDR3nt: TGCGCCAGCAGCCGAGGACAGGGGAACTCCATCTCTGGGGCCAACGTCCTGACTTTC
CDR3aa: CASSRGQGNSISGANVLTF